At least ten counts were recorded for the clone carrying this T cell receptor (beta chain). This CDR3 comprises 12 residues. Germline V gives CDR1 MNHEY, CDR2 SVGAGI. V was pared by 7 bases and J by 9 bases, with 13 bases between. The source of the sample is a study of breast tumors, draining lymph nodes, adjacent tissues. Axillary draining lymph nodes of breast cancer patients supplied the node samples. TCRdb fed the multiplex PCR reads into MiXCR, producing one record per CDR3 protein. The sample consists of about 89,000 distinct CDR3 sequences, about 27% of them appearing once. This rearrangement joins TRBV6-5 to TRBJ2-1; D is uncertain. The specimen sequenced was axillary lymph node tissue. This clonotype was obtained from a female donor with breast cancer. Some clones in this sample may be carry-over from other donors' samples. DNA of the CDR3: TGTGCCAGCACCCCCCGGGTCGGTGAGCAGTTCTTC. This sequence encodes CASTPRVGEQFF.